This is a list of T cell receptor beta chains from one sample in a study of blood T cell repertoires in COVID-19. Sequencing used immunoSEQ multiplex PCR; TCRdb keeps in-frame clones, though not all of them. The sample carries approximately 27,000 clones, 88% recorded once. Sequenced input: peripheral blood. Every receptor here comes from a woman between 45 and 65 years old with active COVID-19. The CDR3 runs from the conserved cysteine through the conserved F or W. The D gene is left open where the match is weak. Some rows mark clone size as missing; the rest say once, few, many or name a class of expanded clone.

d_call	v_call	j_call	clone_size	cdr3_aa	cdr3_nt
TRBD2	TRBV30	TRBJ2-7	-	CAWSRGLEGEQYF	TGTGCCTGGAGTAGAGGACTAGAGGGGGAGCAGTACTTC
-	TRBV19	TRBJ1-4	-	CASTAMDSKNEKLFF	TGTGCCAGTACTGCTATGGACAGTAAAAATGAAAAACTGTTTTTT
TRBD2	TRBV9	TRBJ2-3	-	CASSAGGGPDTQYF	TGTGCCAGCAGCGCGGGGGGAGGTCCCGATACGCAGTATTTT
-	TRBV28	TRBJ2-7	-	CASSSPVGQGFYEQYF	TGTGCCAGCAGTTCCCCCGTGGGGCAGGGGTTCTACGAGCAGTACTTC
TRBD1	TRBV5-4	TRBJ2-5	-	CASSWGQQQETQYF	TGTGCCAGCAGCTGGGGACAGCAGCAAGAGACCCAGTACTTC
TRBD1	TRBV6-5	TRBJ1-6	-	CASRGTGFYNSPLHF	TGTGCCAGCAGGGGGACAGGGTTCTATAATTCACCCCTCCACTTT
TRBD1	TRBV28	TRBJ1-2	-	CASSSPGTGILNYGYTF	TGTGCCAGCAGTTCACCCGGGACAGGGATCCTCAACTATGGCTACACCTTC
TRBD2	TRBV2	TRBJ2-5	-	CASSDVTSGLQETQYF	TGTGCCAGCAGTGATGTTACTAGCGGACTTCAAGAGACCCAGTACTTC
-	TRBV25-1	TRBJ1-1	-	CASRQGHTEAFF	TGTGCCAGCAGACAGGGTCACACTGAAGCTTTCTTT
TRBD1	TRBV6-5	TRBJ2-3	-	CASSPGTGPTDTQYF	TGTGCCAGCAGTCCCGGGACAGGGCCCACAGATACGCAGTATTTT
TRBD1	TRBV7-8	TRBJ1-3	-	CASSLDRGTGNTIYF	TGTGCCAGCAGTTTGGACAGGGGGACTGGAAACACCATATATTTT
TRBD1	TRBV29-1	TRBJ1-1	-	CSVLVRGSPEAFF	TGCAGCGTTCTGGTCAGGGGGTCCCCTGAAGCTTTCTTT
TRBD2	TRBV3-1/TRBV3-2	TRBJ2-7	-	CASSQDSGPTYEQYF	TGTGCCAGCAGCCAAGATAGCGGGCCTACCTACGAGCAGTACTTC
-	TRBV6-2/TRBV6-3	TRBJ2-1	-	CASSYAAVYNEQFF	TGTGCCAGCAGTTACGCGGCTGTATACAATGAGCAGTTCTTC
TRBD2	TRBV27	TRBJ2-3	-	CASSFSGRAGDTQYF	TGTGCCAGCAGTTTTAGCGGGAGGGCCGGAGATACGCAGTATTTT
-	TRBV4-2	TRBJ2-7	-	CASSQESGGANEQYF	TGTGCCAGCAGCCAAGAATCGGGGGGCGCGAACGAGCAGTACTTC
TRBD1	TRBV7-9	TRBJ2-3	-	CASSLGEGARDTQYF	TGTGCCAGCAGCTTAGGAGAGGGGGCGAGAGATACGCAGTATTTT
-	TRBV6-5	TRBJ2-3	-	CASSATGTQYF	TGTGCCAGCAGCGCGACTGGGACGCAGTATTTT
TRBD1	TRBV6-5	TRBJ1-5	-	CASRTGTGYQPQHF	TGTGCCAGCAGGACCGGGACAGGGTATCAGCCCCAGCATTTT
-	TRBV5-1	TRBJ2-5	-	CASARTDQETQYF	TGCGCCAGCGCCAGGACAGATCAAGAGACCCAGTACTTC
TRBD2	TRBV29-1	TRBJ2-3	-	CSVATSADTQYF	TGCAGCGTTGCGACTAGCGCCGATACGCAGTATTTT
TRBD1	TRBV25-1	TRBJ1-1	-	CASSAGTGGLTEAFF	TGTGCCAGCAGCGCAGGGACAGGGGGTCTCACTGAAGCTTTCTTT
TRBD2	TRBV9	TRBJ2-2	-	CASSVIAGGTGELFF	TGTGCCAGCAGCGTAATAGCGGGAGGCACCGGGGAGCTGTTTTTT
TRBD1	TRBV5-1	TRBJ2-1	-	CASFRQGSYNEQFF	TGCGCCAGCTTTCGACAGGGGTCCTACAATGAGCAGTTCTTC
-	TRBV10-2	TRBJ2-1	few	CATGDSEQFF	TGCGCCACCGGGGATAGTGAGCAGTTCTTC
TRBD1	TRBV29-1	TRBJ2-7	once	CSVVSLRRQGASYEQYF	TGCAGCGTTGTATCCCTTCGGCGACAGGGAGCCTCCTACGAGCAGTACTTC
TRBD1	TRBV7-9	TRBJ1-3	-	CASINSGGGNTIYF	TGTGCCAGCATCAATTCAGGGGGTGGAAACACCATATATTTT
TRBD1	TRBV27	TRBJ2-1	-	CASRETGELWSYNEQFF	TGTGCCAGCAGAGAAACAGGGGAACTTTGGTCCTACAATGAGCAGTTCTTC
-	TRBV4-2	TRBJ2-7	-	CASSQSRDREQYF	TGTGCCAGCAGCCAAAGTCGGGATCGCGAGCAGTACTTC
-	TRBV12-3/TRBV12-4	TRBJ1-1	-	CASSLRGEAFF	TGTGCCAGCAGTTTACGGGGTGAAGCTTTCTTT
-	TRBV9	TRBJ1-1	-	CASSVVLGGPNTEAFF	TGTGCCAGCAGCGTAGTATTGGGAGGGCCCAACACTGAAGCTTTCTTT
TRBD1	TRBV6-6	TRBJ2-5	-	CASRLARTGAQETQYF	TGTGCCAGCAGACTCGCCCGGACAGGGGCTCAAGAGACCCAGTACTTC